Listed below are T cell receptor beta chains from one sample, sequenced in a study of T cells after yellow fever vaccination. TCRdb re-called the 5' RACE reads with MiXCR, one entry per CDR3 protein. The sample lists 280,000 or so distinct CDR3 sequences, around 8.6% occurring once. The starting material was CD4+ T cells sorted from PBMCs, obtained 5 days after the yellow fever booster vaccination. All receptors come from a man between 18 and 29 years old who received the YFV17D yellow fever vaccine. Both conserved end residues are part of each CDR3. The D gene is left open where the match is weak. Size values are once, few and many counts, or a class for expanded clones, and some rows have none.

d_gene: NA
abundance: NA
j_gene: TRBJ1-1
v_gene: TRBV7-3
CDR3aa: CASSPGHNTEAFF
CDR3nt: TGTGCCAGCAGCCCTGGCCACAACACTGAAGCTTTCTTT

d_gene: NA
abundance: few
j_gene: TRBJ1-1
v_gene: TRBV6-5
CDR3aa: CASSYVAGEAFF
CDR3nt: TGTGCCAGCAGTTATGTGGCCGGTGAAGCTTTCTTT

d_gene: TRBD1
abundance: few
j_gene: TRBJ1-2
v_gene: TRBV20-1
CDR3aa: CSARLGTGGDDYGYTF
CDR3nt: TGCAGTGCTAGACTCGGGACAGGGGGCGATGACTATGGCTACACCTTC

d_gene: NA
abundance: NA
j_gene: TRBJ2-5
v_gene: TRBV12-3/TRBV12-4
CDR3aa: CASSFSPRETQYF
CDR3nt: TGTGCCAGCAGTTTCTCCCCTCGGGAGACCCAGTACTTC

d_gene: NA
abundance: NA
j_gene: TRBJ2-7
v_gene: TRBV6-6
CDR3aa: CASRRGTYEQYF
CDR3nt: TGTGCCAGCAGGAGGGGAACCTACGAGCAGTACTTC

d_gene: NA
abundance: NA
j_gene: TRBJ1-2
v_gene: TRBV30
CDR3aa: CAWSAPNYGYTF
CDR3nt: TGTGCCTGGAGTGCTCCTAACTATGGCTACACCTTC

d_gene: NA
abundance: few
j_gene: TRBJ2-1
v_gene: TRBV29-1
CDR3aa: CSVEGAGIPLGEQFF
CDR3nt: TGCAGCGTTGAAGGGGCAGGCATACCGCTGGGTGAGCAGTTCTTC

d_gene: TRBD1
abundance: NA
j_gene: TRBJ2-1
v_gene: TRBV5-1
CDR3aa: CASSPRTGDEQFF
CDR3nt: TGCGCCAGCAGCCCCCGGACAGGGGATGAGCAGTTCTTC

d_gene: NA
abundance: NA
j_gene: TRBJ2-5
v_gene: TRBV5-1
CDR3aa: CASSFGPGEGTQYF
CDR3nt: TGCGCCAGCAGTTTTGGCCCGGGGGAAGGGACCCAGTACTTC

d_gene: NA
abundance: NA
j_gene: TRBJ1-2
v_gene: TRBV10-3
CDR3aa: CAIRGSGPSNYGYTF
CDR3nt: TGTGCCATCAGGGGCTCGGGACCGTCGAACTATGGCTACACCTTC

d_gene: NA
abundance: few
j_gene: TRBJ1-2
v_gene: TRBV5-1
CDR3aa: CASSFGRDYGYTF
CDR3nt: TGCGCCAGCAGCTTCGGACGGGACTATGGCTACACCTTC

d_gene: TRBD2
abundance: NA
j_gene: TRBJ2-3
v_gene: TRBV10-3
CDR3aa: CATKGLAGARKGTDTQYF
CDR3nt: TGTGCCACCAAGGGACTAGCGGGGGCGAGGAAGGGCACAGATACGCAGTATTTT

d_gene: TRBD2
abundance: many
j_gene: TRBJ2-5
v_gene: TRBV7-7
CDR3aa: CASSLGGGGQETQYF
CDR3nt: TGTGCTAGCAGCCTGGGCGGCGGGGGGCAAGAGACCCAGTACTTC

d_gene: NA
abundance: few
j_gene: TRBJ1-3
v_gene: TRBV5-1
CDR3aa: CASSLGVPPGNTIYF
CDR3nt: TGCGCCAGCAGCTTGGGGGTCCCCCCTGGAAACACCATATATTTT

d_gene: TRBD1
abundance: many
j_gene: TRBJ1-2
v_gene: TRBV12-3/TRBV12-4
CDR3aa: CASSSDRGGYGYTF
CDR3nt: TGTGCCAGCAGCTCCGACAGGGGAGGGTATGGCTACACCTTC

d_gene: NA
abundance: many
j_gene: TRBJ2-5
v_gene: TRBV5-1
CDR3aa: CASSPPRGAQYF
CDR3nt: TGCGCCAGCAGCCCGCCTCGCGGGGCTCAGTACTTC

d_gene: NA
abundance: NA
j_gene: TRBJ2-1
v_gene: TRBV12-5
CDR3aa: CASGYGVNEQFF
CDR3nt: TGTGCTAGTGGCTATGGAGTTAATGAGCAGTTCTTC

d_gene: NA
abundance: many
j_gene: TRBJ2-5
v_gene: TRBV2
CDR3aa: CASSELRDTQYF
CDR3nt: TGTGCCAGCAGTGAGCTCCGGGACACCCAGTACTTC

d_gene: NA
abundance: many
j_gene: TRBJ1-1
v_gene: TRBV7-9
CDR3aa: CASSLGGEAFF
CDR3nt: TGTGCCAGCAGTCTAGGGGGGGAAGCTTTCTTT

d_gene: NA
abundance: few
j_gene: TRBJ2-3
v_gene: TRBV7-9
CDR3aa: CASSGWDADTQYF
CDR3nt: TGTGCCAGCAGCGGATGGGACGCAGATACGCAGTATTTT

d_gene: NA
abundance: NA
j_gene: TRBJ2-2
v_gene: TRBV9
CDR3aa: CASSPRGGGGELFF
CDR3nt: TGTGCCAGCAGCCCCAGAGGTGGTGGCGGGGAGCTGTTTTTT

d_gene: TRBD1
abundance: few
j_gene: TRBJ2-5
v_gene: TRBV29-1
CDR3aa: CSVDLTGYSQYF
CDR3nt: TGCAGCGTTGACCTGACAGGGTACTCCCAGTACTTC

d_gene: TRBD1
abundance: NA
j_gene: TRBJ2-1
v_gene: TRBV6-2/TRBV6-3
CDR3aa: CASSLRDRGHNEQFF
CDR3nt: TGTGCCAGCAGCCTCCGGGACAGGGGGCACAATGAGCAGTTCTTC

d_gene: NA
abundance: few
j_gene: TRBJ1-2
v_gene: TRBV20-1
CDR3aa: CRPDGGRDGYTF
CDR3nt: TGCAGGCCGGACGGGGGCAGGGATGGCTACACCTTC

d_gene: TRBD2
abundance: few
j_gene: TRBJ2-2
v_gene: TRBV4-2
CDR3aa: CASSQEVWPAGGKNTGELFF
CDR3nt: TGTGCCAGCAGCCAAGAAGTATGGCCGGCGGGGGGGAAGAACACCGGGGAGCTGTTTTTT

d_gene: NA
abundance: NA
j_gene: TRBJ1-5
v_gene: TRBV3-1
CDR3aa: CASSQQPPSAQHF
CDR3nt: TGTGCCAGCAGCCAACAGCCTCCATCGGCCCAGCATTTT

d_gene: NA
abundance: NA
j_gene: TRBJ2-3
v_gene: TRBV24-1
CDR3aa: CATRVTGTDTQYF
CDR3nt: TGTGCCACCCGAGTGACAGGCACAGATACGCAGTATTTT

d_gene: NA
abundance: few
j_gene: TRBJ2-1
v_gene: TRBV7-2
CDR3aa: CASSPRGPEQFF
CDR3nt: TGTGCCAGCAGCCCCCGAGGGCCCGAGCAGTTCTTC

d_gene: NA
abundance: many
j_gene: TRBJ2-1
v_gene: TRBV29-1
CDR3aa: CSVPTSGSYNEQFF
CDR3nt: TGCAGCGTTCCCACCTCGGGTTCCTACAATGAGCAGTTCTTC

d_gene: TRBD2
abundance: many
j_gene: TRBJ2-2
v_gene: TRBV9
CDR3aa: CASSYEGGGVTGELFF
CDR3nt: TGTGCCAGCAGCTACGAGGGCGGGGGAGTGACCGGGGAGCTGTTTTTT

d_gene: TRBD1
abundance: NA
j_gene: TRBJ1-1
v_gene: TRBV5-1
CDR3aa: CASSLAPLPGTGNTEAFF
CDR3nt: TGCGCCAGCAGCTTGGCGCCTCTGCCGGGGACAGGGAACACTGAAGCTTTCTTT

d_gene: NA
abundance: few
j_gene: TRBJ2-3
v_gene: TRBV18
CDR3aa: CASVPLTNTDTQYF
CDR3nt: TGTGCCAGCGTCCCGCTCACTAACACAGATACGCAGTATTTT

d_gene: NA
abundance: few
j_gene: TRBJ2-5
v_gene: TRBV20-1
CDR3aa: CSAPGLGGETQYF
CDR3nt: TGCAGTGCTCCGGGACTGGGTGGAGAGACCCAGTACTTC

d_gene: TRBD1
abundance: many
j_gene: TRBJ2-3
v_gene: TRBV18
CDR3aa: CASSQGTGSTDTQYF
CDR3nt: TGTGCCAGCTCACAGGGGACAGGGTCCACAGATACGCAGTATTTT

d_gene: NA
abundance: NA
j_gene: TRBJ1-6
v_gene: TRBV7-2
CDR3aa: CASSLRTQQDSPLHF
CDR3nt: TGTGCCAGCAGCCTCCGCACACAACAAGATTCACCCCTCCACTTT

d_gene: TRBD2
abundance: few
j_gene: TRBJ2-2
v_gene: TRBV6-5
CDR3aa: CASSYWASGGHRNTGELFF
CDR3nt: TGTGCCAGCAGTTACTGGGCTAGCGGGGGCCATCGGAACACCGGGGAGCTGTTTTTT

d_gene: NA
abundance: NA
j_gene: TRBJ2-5
v_gene: TRBV4-2
CDR3aa: CASSQAGAGQETQYF
CDR3nt: TGTGCCAGCAGCCAAGCGGGGGCGGGGCAAGAGACCCAGTACTTC

d_gene: NA
abundance: few
j_gene: TRBJ1-3
v_gene: TRBV6-1
CDR3aa: CASTGDWLSGNTIYF
CDR3nt: TGTGCCAGCACGGGGGATTGGCTCTCTGGAAACACCATATATTTT

d_gene: NA
abundance: NA
j_gene: TRBJ1-1
v_gene: TRBV20-1
CDR3aa: CSARDPQSEAFF
CDR3nt: TGCAGTGCTAGAGATCCACAGAGTGAAGCTTTCTTT

d_gene: TRBD1
abundance: few
j_gene: TRBJ1-2
v_gene: TRBV18
CDR3aa: CASSPRTGDTANYGYTF
CDR3nt: TGTGCCAGCTCACCAAGGACAGGGGACACCGCTAACTATGGCTACACCTTC

d_gene: NA
abundance: few
j_gene: TRBJ1-5
v_gene: TRBV6-5
CDR3aa: CASSSTVPHKQPQHF
CDR3nt: TGTGCCAGCAGTTCCACGGTACCCCATAAGCAGCCCCAGCATTTT